These 8 T cell receptor beta chains share one sample of origin, sequenced in a study of blood T cells in healthy people across ages. The authors ran a second PCR of 7 to 11 cycles using a sample-barcoded 5' primer and a J-beta primer mix. Via MiXCR, TCRdb re-called the 5' RACE reads, giving one row per CDR3 protein. Of hundreds of thousands of distinct CDR3 sequences in the sample, around 48% were seen once. The sequenced material came from blood. The receptors derive from a man aged 25 to 40 in good health.

The chain has TRBV6-2 or TRBV6-3 and TRBJ2-7, with TRBD2 matching over 12 bases. Germline V gene data show CDR1 as MNHEY and CDR2 as SVGEGT. Trimming cost V 6 bases and J 5 bases; bases outside gene matches: 2. The CDR3 sequence is 13 residues long. The CDR3 sequence: CASRLAGGDEQYF. The CDR3 DNA sequence: TGTGCCAGCAGGCTAGCGGGAGGGGACGAGCAGTACTTC.

This clonotype was seen more than once but under ten times. The chain uses TRBV2 and TRBJ1-6, with D perhaps matching TRBD1 (6 bases). This CDR3 is 14 amino acids long. The V end was cut by 4 bases, the J end by 10 bases, with 14 bases between. Germline V gene sequence: CDR1 SNHLY, CDR2 FYNNEI. CDR3 bases: TGTGCCAGCAGTGTAGCCAGGGGAGGCTCACCCCTCCACTTT. It encodes CASSVARGGSPLHF.

Only one count was recorded for this clonotype. The chain carries TRBV12-3 or TRBV12-4 and TRBJ2-4; 12 bases map to TRBD2. The DNA end lines up better with TRBJ2-7; the J call may be wrong. This CDR3 is 20 amino acids long. The CDR3 loop reads CASSQTLGTSGFPANYEQYF. The CDR3 DNA sequence: TGTGCCAGCAGCCAAACCCTCGGGACTAGCGGGTTTCCCGCAAACTACGAGCAGTACTTC.

This sequence joins TRBV7-2 and TRBJ2-1, with a weak D call TRBD1 (5 bases). CDR1 and CDR2 from the germline V gene are SGHTA and FQGNSA. The CDR3 consists of 15 residues. Deletions cut 1 base from V and 5 bases from J, with 12 bases between. This chain's CDR3 is CASSLEGSLDNEQFF. In nucleotides, the CDR3 is TGTGCCAGCAGCTTAGAGGGGTCCCTTGACAATGAGCAGTTCTTC. Together with reference TRBV7-2 and TRBJ2-1, the CDR3 gives the full variable domain: GAGVSQSPSNKVTEKGKDVELRCDPISGHTALYWYRQSLGQGLEFLIYFQGNSAPDKSGLPSDRFSAERTGGSVSTLTIQRTQQEDSAVYLCASSLEGSLDNEQFFGPGTRLTVL.

This clonotype has ten or more counts. DNA of the CDR3: TGTGCCAGCAGCTTAGCGGGAGAGACCTACGAGCAGTACTTC. Its protein is CASSLAGETYEQYF. The chain employs TRBV7-9 and TRBJ2-7, with TRBD2 as a possible D gene (5 bases). V was shortened by 0 bases and J by 2 bases, with 8 bases between the two germline ends. CDR1 is SEHNR and CDR2 is FQNEAQ in the germline V gene (reference sequence). CDR3 length equals 14 residues.

In DNA form, the CDR3 reads TGTGCCCGCGGTACGGGAAACTATGGCTACACCTTC. Its protein product is CARGTGNYGYTF. The V call is TRBV6-1, the J call TRBJ1-2; D uncertain. Germline CDR1 is MNHNS and CDR2 is SASEGT. V lost 11 bases to trimming and J lost 2 bases, with 12 bases between them. The CDR3 contains 12 residues.

This clonotype was detected ten times or more. The rearrangement joins TRBV2 to TRBJ2-3, with D unresolved. V lost 0 bases to trimming and J lost 2 bases, with 6 bases between them. This CDR3 comprises 14 residues. Looked up from germline, CDR1 is SNHLY and CDR2 is FYNNEI. CDR3 sequence (DNA): TGTGCCAGCAGTGAAGCGGTCACCACAGATACGCAGTATTTT. Encoded protein: CASSEAVTTDTQYF. Supplemented by reference TRBV2 and TRBJ2-3, the full variable domain reads EPEVTQTPSHQVTQMGQEVILRCVPISNHLYFYWYRQILGQKVEFLVSFYNNEISEKSEIFDDQFSVERPDGSNFTLKIRSTKLEDSAMYFCASSEAVTTDTQYFGPGTRLTVL.

This clonotype was counted once. The chain uses TRBV11-1 and TRBJ2-1; the D gene is possibly TRBD1 (6 bases). The CDR3 covers 17 residues. CDR1 and CDR2 from the germline V gene are SGHAT and FQDESV (reference sequence). V lost 5 bases, J lost 3 bases, and 20 bases lay in between. The CDR3 protein is CASSQQAGTSNYNEQFF. Here the CDR3 DNA reads TGTGCCAGCAGCCAACAAGCAGGGACAAGCAACTACAATGAGCAGTTCTTC.